This is a list of T cell receptor beta chains from one sample in a study of T-cell memory formation after mild COVID-19. TCRdb reprocessed the 5' RACE reads with MiXCR, giving one entry per CDR3 protein. The sample yields around 470,000 distinct CDR3 sequences, around 19% seen once. Sequenced material: PBMCs or a T cell subset sorted from them (not recorded which). The receptors shown here come from an adult woman who had mild COVID-19 (a few samples of this study predate the infection). Cell type and time point are not known. Each CDR3 is given with its conserved first and last residue. Each record gives: V gene, J gene, clone size, D gene, CDR3 DNA, CDR3 protein. The D gene is left open where the match is weak. Only some rows state a clone size, as once, few, many or a class for expanded clones.

V: TRBV12-3/TRBV12-4
J: TRBJ2-3
size: few
D: .
DNA: TGTGCCAGCAGTTTAGGGACCTCTGATACGCAGTATTTT
CDR3: CASSLGTSDTQYF

V: TRBV12-3/TRBV12-4
J: TRBJ2-2
size: few
D: .
DNA: TGTGCCAGCAGTTTAGGGCTGGACTTCACCGGGGAGCTGTTTTTT
CDR3: CASSLGLDFTGELFF

V: TRBV24-1
J: TRBJ2-7
size: .
D: TRBD1
DNA: TGTGCCACCAGTGATGGAACCGGGACAGGATTATACGAGCAGTACTTC
CDR3: CATSDGTGTGLYEQYF

V: TRBV7-2
J: TRBJ2-2
size: few
D: .
DNA: TGTGCCAGCAGCTTGTCGCCTACCGGGGAGCTGTTTTTT
CDR3: CASSLSPTGELFF

V: TRBV10-3
J: TRBJ2-1
size: .
D: .
DNA: TGTGCCATCAGTGAGTCTAGCTCCTACAATGAGCAGTTCTTC
CDR3: CAISESSSYNEQFF

V: TRBV12-3/TRBV12-4
J: TRBJ2-7
size: .
D: .
DNA: TGTGCCAGCAGTCACGGAGGGGGGACCGAGCAGTACTTC
CDR3: CASSHGGGTEQYF

V: TRBV7-3
J: TRBJ2-1
size: .
D: TRBD2
DNA: TGTGCCAGCAGCTTACTGACTAGCGGGAGTATCTATGAGCAGTTCTTC
CDR3: CASSLLTSGSIYEQFF

V: TRBV29-1
J: TRBJ2-1
size: .
D: TRBD2
DNA: TGCAGCGTTAGCGGGACGCGAGGGGATGAGCAGTTCTTC
CDR3: CSVSGTRGDEQFF

V: TRBV3-1
J: TRBJ1-1
size: few
D: .
DNA: TGTGCCAGCAGCCAGGGGCTAGAGCGCACTGAAGCTTTCTTT
CDR3: CASSQGLERTEAFF

V: TRBV25-1
J: TRBJ2-3
size: .
D: .
DNA: TGTGCCAGCAGTGAATCATTCGCGAGCACAGATACGCAGTATTTT
CDR3: CASSESFASTDTQYF

V: TRBV7-8
J: TRBJ2-1
size: .
D: TRBD2
DNA: TGTGCCAGCAGCTTAGAGGGACTACTAGCGGGCGGCCGGGGTGAGCAGTTCTTC
CDR3: CASSLEGLLAGGRGEQFF

V: TRBV9
J: TRBJ1-1
size: few
D: TRBD1
DNA: TGTGCCAGCAGCGTAGGTACCCCGGAGGGACAGGCGACCATGAACACTGAAGCTTTCTTT
CDR3: CASSVGTPEGQATMNTEAFF

V: TRBV30
J: TRBJ1-1
size: few
D: .
DNA: TGTGCCTGGAGTGTACTTGTGAGGAACACTGAAGCTTTCTTT
CDR3: CAWSVLVRNTEAFF

V: TRBV12-3/TRBV12-4
J: TRBJ1-1
size: few
D: .
DNA: TGTGCCAGCACCCTCGGCTGGACAGAAGAAGCTTTCTTT
CDR3: CASTLGWTEEAFF

V: TRBV4-1
J: TRBJ2-1
size: few
D: .
DNA: TGCGCCAGCAGCCAAGTAGTTGAGGCGCAGTTCTTC
CDR3: CASSQVVEAQFF

V: TRBV7-9
J: TRBJ2-7
size: few
D: TRBD2
DNA: TGTGCCAGCAGCCAACACCCCGGGAGGCCGGTTAGCGAGCAGTACTTC
CDR3: CASSQHPGRPVSEQYF

V: TRBV4-2
J: TRBJ1-2
size: few
D: .
DNA: TGTGCCAGCAGCCAAGATTTGACGGCGAACTATTGGGGCTACACCTTC
CDR3: CASSQDLTANYWGYTF

V: TRBV12-3/TRBV12-4
J: TRBJ1-4
size: .
D: .
DNA: TGTGCCAGCAGACAAACAGGGAAGGGTGAAAAACTGTTTTTT
CDR3: CASRQTGKGEKLFF

V: TRBV20-1
J: TRBJ2-7
size: .
D: .
DNA: TGCAGTGCTAGAGATTTGGGGTACGAGCAGTACTTC
CDR3: CSARDLGYEQYF

V: TRBV7-9
J: TRBJ2-3
size: few
D: .
DNA: TGTGCCAGCAGCTCCCTGAGTCACCTGACTAGTCCGCCGCAGTATTTT
CDR3: CASSSLSHLTSPPQYF

V: TRBV12-3/TRBV12-4
J: TRBJ2-1
size: many
D: .
DNA: TGTGCCAGCAGTCTCTTTCCGTACAATGAGCAGTTCTTC
CDR3: CASSLFPYNEQFF

V: TRBV4-1
J: TRBJ2-1
size: .
D: .
DNA: TGCGCCAGCAGCCAAGGGGGTCCTTACAATGAGCAGTTCTTC
CDR3: CASSQGGPYNEQFF

V: TRBV7-6
J: TRBJ2-5
size: .
D: .
DNA: TGTGCCAGCAGCTTAGAGGGGGGGACGACCCAGTACTTC
CDR3: CASSLEGGTTQYF

V: TRBV18
J: TRBJ2-2
size: .
D: .
DNA: TGTGCCAGCTCAACGCAAAGGGCCGGGGAGCTGTTTTTT
CDR3: CASSTQRAGELFF

V: TRBV15
J: TRBJ2-3
size: .
D: .
DNA: TGTGCCACCAGCAGCCCCAGGTCAGATACGCAGTATTTT
CDR3: CATSSPRSDTQYF

V: TRBV5-6
J: TRBJ2-7
size: .
D: TRBD2
DNA: TGTGCCAGCAGCTTGGCGCTAGCGGGGGCCTACGAGCAGTACTTC
CDR3: CASSLALAGAYEQYF

V: TRBV9
J: TRBJ2-2
size: few
D: .
DNA: TGTGCCAGCAGCGAAGTAGATGGGGTCTCCGGGGAGCTGTTTTTT
CDR3: CASSEVDGVSGELFF

V: TRBV6-2/TRBV6-3
J: TRBJ2-1
size: few
D: .
DNA: TGTGCCAGCAGTTACAGCCTCGTAGGATTTGGGCATGAGCAGTTCTTC
CDR3: CASSYSLVGFGHEQFF

V: TRBV5-5
J: TRBJ1-5
size: .
D: TRBD1
DNA: TGTGCCAGCAGCTTAGGGACAGGGGCTGGTGAGCCCCAGCATTTT
CDR3: CASSLGTGAGEPQHF

V: TRBV14
J: TRBJ1-1
size: many
D: TRBD1
DNA: TGTGCCAGCAGCCAAGGACAGGGGGCTTGGAGCACTGAAGCTTTCTTT
CDR3: CASSQGQGAWSTEAFF

V: TRBV3-1
J: TRBJ2-7
size: .
D: .
DNA: TGTGCCAGCAGCCAAGGCAACACCTACGAGCAGTACTTC
CDR3: CASSQGNTYEQYF

V: TRBV9
J: TRBJ2-5
size: once
D: TRBD2
DNA: TGTGCCAGCAGCGTAGGGCTAGCGGGATACCTCCAAGAGACCCAGTACTTC
CDR3: CASSVGLAGYLQETQYF

V: TRBV6-5
J: TRBJ2-1
size: .
D: .
DNA: TGTGCCAGCAACCCACGTCTAGGGTACAATGAGCAGTTCTTC
CDR3: CASNPRLGYNEQFF

V: TRBV20-1
J: TRBJ2-7
size: few
D: TRBD1
DNA: TGCAGTGCTAGAGAGACAGGGCTTTACGAGCAGTACTTC
CDR3: CSARETGLYEQYF

V: TRBV18
J: TRBJ2-1
size: many
D: .
DNA: TGTGCCAGCTCCTCCCTAGGGAGAGCCCGGAGTGAGCAGTTCTTC
CDR3: CASSSLGRARSEQFF

V: TRBV7-9
J: TRBJ1-2
size: few
D: .
DNA: TGTGCCAGCAGTCCCCCGGCGTTTGGGGGCTACACCTTC
CDR3: CASSPPAFGGYTF

V: TRBV20-1
J: TRBJ2-1
size: .
D: .
DNA: TGCAGTGCGCAGGAGGGCCTCAGGAATGAGCAGTTCTTC
CDR3: CSAQEGLRNEQFF

V: TRBV12-3/TRBV12-4
J: TRBJ1-6
size: .
D: .
DNA: TGTGCCAGCAGTTTATCTACAGGGAGCTCCTATAATTCACCCCTCCACTTT
CDR3: CASSLSTGSSYNSPLHF

V: TRBV6-5
J: TRBJ2-5
size: .
D: .
DNA: TGTGCCAGCAAAATGGTAGGGGGTGAGACCCAGTACTTC
CDR3: CASKMVGGETQYF

V: TRBV24-1
J: TRBJ2-1
size: few
D: .
DNA: TGTGCCACCAGTGAGGCGATTGGTGGGGTCCCTTCATACAATGAGCAGTTCTTC
CDR3: CATSEAIGGVPSYNEQFF

V: TRBV7-9
J: TRBJ1-1
size: .
D: .
DNA: TGTGCCAGCAGCCAAGGGGGGGGCACAGCTTTCTTT
CDR3: CASSQGGGTAFF

V: TRBV15
J: TRBJ2-1
size: .
D: TRBD2
DNA: TGTGCCACTTCCGCCCGGGTAGCGGGAGGTCCCAATGAGCAGTTCTTC
CDR3: CATSARVAGGPNEQFF

V: TRBV4-3
J: TRBJ2-1
size: many
D: .
DNA: TGCGCCAGCAGCCAAGGACAGTACAATGAGCAGTTCTTC
CDR3: CASSQGQYNEQFF

V: TRBV14
J: TRBJ2-3
size: few
D: TRBD2
DNA: TGTGCCAGCAGCCAATTCCTAGCGGGGCCCACAGATACGCAGTATTTT
CDR3: CASSQFLAGPTDTQYF

V: TRBV13
J: TRBJ2-1
size: few
D: TRBD1
DNA: TGTGCCAGCAGAGCAGGACAGGGGTACAATGAGCAGTTCTTC
CDR3: CASRAGQGYNEQFF

V: TRBV2
J: TRBJ1-1
size: .
D: .
DNA: TGTGCCAGCACCCCAGGAGCAGCGAACACTGAAGCTTTCTTT
CDR3: CASTPGAANTEAFF

V: TRBV6-2/TRBV6-3
J: TRBJ2-2
size: few
D: .
DNA: TGTGCCAGCAGTTACGAGGGTCCCGGGGAGCTGTTTTTT
CDR3: CASSYEGPGELFF

V: TRBV19
J: TRBJ1-1
size: .
D: .
DNA: TGTGCCAGTAGTATCTTCAGGGGCAGCGCGGAAGGTAACACTGAAGCTTTCTTT
CDR3: CASSIFRGSAEGNTEAFF

V: TRBV30
J: TRBJ1-1
size: many
D: .
DNA: TGTGCCTGGAGTAGGAGGGCAGGCGCTGAAGCTTTCTTT
CDR3: CAWSRRAGAEAFF